Below are 10 T cell receptor beta chains sequenced from a single sample in a study of blood T cell repertoires in COVID-19. Sequencing was performed with immunoSEQ multiplex PCR; in TCRdb, only in-frame clones are kept and a portion is missing. This sample carries 200,000 to 250,000 clones, about 80% of them seen once, and the ten largest clones take about 1.8%. Sequences were obtained from PBMCs or T cells enriched from blood (not recorded which). The origin of the receptors is a man between 60 and 75 years old who had recovered from COVID-19.

This chain connects TRBV15 to TRBJ1-3, with D maybe TRBD1 (5 bases). The CDR3 spans 16 residues. From germline, CDR1 is LNHNV and CDR2 YYDKDF (reference sequence). V shed 2 bases and J shed 2 bases, with 13 bases lying between them. CDR3 loop: CATSRLLSGTGNTIYF. Written as DNA, the CDR3 is TGTGCCACCAGCAGATTATTATCAGGGACTGGAAACACCATATATTTT. The full variable domain, with the rest looked up from reference TRBV15 and TRBJ1-3, is DAMVIQNPRYQVTQFGKPVTLSCSQTLNHNVMYWYQQKSSQAPKLLFHYYDKDFNNEADTPDNFQSRRPNTSFCFLDIRSPGLGDTAMYLCATSRLLSGTGNTIYFGEGSWLTVV.

The chain employs TRBV11-2 and TRBJ1-2, with D possibly being TRBD1 (5 bases). V lost 5 bases and J lost 6, with 16 bases in between. This CDR3 is 14 amino acids long. Germline assignment: CDR1 SGHAT and CDR2 FQNNGV. CDR3 protein: CASSQMSTGDGYTF. The CDR3 nucleotides are TGTGCCAGCAGCCAGATGTCCACGGGGGATGGCTACACCTTC.

The chain combines TRBV19 with TRBJ1-5; D perhaps matches TRBD1 (6 bases). The CDR3 contains 17 residues. Germline loops: CDR1 LNHDA, CDR2 SQIVND (reference sequence). Trimming cost V 6 bases and J 0 bases, with 18 bases left between them. The CDR3 DNA follows: TGTGCCAGTAGCGGTGGGGGGGCGACGAATAGCAATCAGCCCCAGCATTTT. Translated, it gives CASSGGGATNSNQPQHF.

The chain is built from TRBV7-2 and TRBJ2-5; 7 bases are shared with TRBD2. The CDR3 has 15 residues. CDR1 and CDR2 (germline): SGHTA, FQGNSA. V lost 0 bases to trimming and J lost 1 base; unmatched junction nucleotides: 2. The CDR3 spells CASSLAGTTQETQYF. DNA for the CDR3: TGTGCCAGCAGCTTAGCCGGGACTACCCAAGAGACCCAGTACTTC.

The sample holds a few counts of this clone. V usage is TRBV2 and J usage is TRBJ1-1; perhaps TRBD1 as D (6 bases). Per the germline V gene, CDR1 is SNHLY and CDR2 is FYNNEI. This CDR3 spans 15 amino acids. Trimming took off 6 bases at V and 7 bases at J, with 21 bases between the two ends. The CDR3 spells CASRQNRDKENEAFF. The CDR3 DNA reads TGTGCCAGCAGACAAAACCGGGACAAAGAAAATGAAGCTTTCTTT.

The V gene is TRBV7-2, the J gene TRBJ1-2; 7 bases are a match to TRBD1. Germline CDR1 reads SGHTA; CDR2 reads FQGNSA. V was pared by 2 bases and J by 7 bases, with 7 bases of the junction left unmatched. The CDR3 has 14 residues. The CDR3, as DNA: TGTGCCAGCAGCTTAACCGGGACAGTGGGTGGCTACACCTTC. This encodes CASSLTGTVGGYTF.

The CDR3 DNA reads as TGTGCCAGCAGGGGGGACAGCTATGGCTACACCTTC. The encoded protein is CASRGDSYGYTF. The chain employs TRBV2 and TRBJ1-2; 7 positions agree with TRBD1. This CDR3 has 12 residues. With V trimmed by 6 bases and J by 4 bases, 2 bases remained unmatched. The germline CDR1 and CDR2 sequences are SNHLY and FYNNEI.

The chain links TRBV2 to TRBJ1-1, with D perhaps TRBD1 (5 bases). Trimming removed 5 bases from V and 5 bases from J, with 21 bases in between. CDR3 length: 16 amino acids. Germline assignment: CDR1 SNHLY and CDR2 FYNNEI. The CDR3 loop reads CASSPRRGAGTTEAFF. The CDR3 region has the DNA TGTGCCAGCAGTCCCCGGAGGGGAGCGGGAACTACTGAAGCTTTCTTT.

V usage is TRBV5-6 and J usage is TRBJ1-3; 9 nucleotides agree with TRBD1. CDR3 length: 15 amino acids. CDR1 and CDR2 from the germline V gene are SGHDT and YYEEEE. V was pared by 1 base and J by 2 bases, with 1 base of the junction left unmatched. CDR3 DNA sequence: TGTGCCAGCAGCTTGTGGGACAGGGCTGGAAACACCATATATTTT. Translation gives CASSLWDRAGNTIYF.

The chain has TRBV23-1 and TRBJ1-1; TRBD1 agrees at 12 bases. TRBV23-1 is sorted into the ORF group, with uncertain function. V gave up 2 bases and J gave up 0 bases; unmatched junction bases: 7. This CDR3 has 18 residues. CDR3 region: CASSQVGTGGKMNTEAFF. CDR3 sequence (DNA): TGCGCCAGCAGTCAAGTCGGGACAGGGGGCAAAATGAACACTGAAGCTTTCTTT.